The text below deals with one T cell receptor beta chain. Positively selected for CCR7, the CD45RO-negative cells used as naive CD8 cells excluded terminally differentiated effector memory CD45RA+ cells. Assay used: immunoSEQ multiplex PCR; TCRdb lists only in-frame clones, some missing. This table has 1.5 million to 2.5 million clones, about 95% appearing once. This entry is derived from a study of shared clonotypes between healthy human individuals. V was trimmed by 0 bases and J by 1 base, leaving 13 bases between them. CDR3 length equals 16 residues. Germline CDR1 and CDR2: GTSNPN and SVGIG (reference sequence).

The chain combines TRBV30 with TRBJ1-5; no reliable D call. The sample comprised naive CD8+ T cells sorted from blood. This TCR derives from a man between 18 and 35 years old in good health. This CDR3 is CAWSVGRVGSNQPQHF. The CDR3 DNA sequence: TGTGCCTGGAGTGTAGGGCGGGTAGGGAGCAATCAGCCCCAGCATTTT.